Below, 8 T cell receptor beta chains from the same sample are listed, as sequenced in a study of OX40 agonist ivuxolimab in advanced cancers. TCRdb's copy holds only in-frame clones and misses some; the assay was immunoSEQ multiplex PCR. Of about 42,000 clones listed, roughly 86% are singletons. The starting material was CD4+ or CD8+ T cells sorted from blood, obtained in a trial of the OX40 agonist ivuxolimab. Receptors were obtained from an adult with an advanced solid tumor such as melanoma, head and neck, liver or kidney cancer.

The genes are TRBV11-2 and TRBJ2-7; D is unresolved. The germline V and J ends were trimmed by 3 bases and 2 bases, with 5 bases remaining between them. Germline loops: CDR1 SGHAT, CDR2 FQNNGV. The CDR3 has 12 residues. The CDR3 protein is CASSFQPYEQYF. As DNA, the CDR3 is TGTGCCAGCAGCTTCCAGCCCTACGAGCAGTACTTC.

This clone appeared a few times. The rearrangement joins TRBV7-2 to TRBJ2-7; D might be TRBD2 (5 bases). The CDR3 totals 15 residues. Germline V gene sequence: CDR1 SGHTA, CDR2 FQGNSA. With 1 base removed from V and 5 bases from J, the gap between germline ends came to 15 bases. In DNA, the CDR3 is TGTGCCAGCAGCTTAGTTGGACTCCCATTTAACGAGCAGTACTTC. Translating gives CASSLVGLPFNEQYF.

The chain joins TRBV28 to TRBJ2-3; TRBD2 is a possible D gene (7 bases). The CDR3 is made up of 13 amino acids. Trimming took 8 bases from V and 3 from J, leaving 12 bases between them. Germline assignment: CDR1 MDHEN and CDR2 SYDVKM. CDR3 in amino acids: CASGGAATDTQYF. CDR3 DNA sequence: TGTGCCAGCGGGGGGGCCGCTACAGATACGCAGTATTTT.

This clone was seen once. J is TRBJ1-6 and V is TRBV15; 8 nucleotides align to TRBD1. This CDR3 contains 15 residues. V gave up 3 bases and J gave up 7 bases; unmatched junction bases: 5. The germline V gene has CDR1 LNHNV and CDR2 YYDKDF (reference sequence). The CDR3 loop reads CATSSRDRTNSPLHF. The CDR3 DNA follows: TGTGCCACCAGCAGCCGGGACAGGACGAATTCACCCCTCCACTTT.

V gene TRBV7-8 combines with J gene TRBJ2-5, with 9 bases aligning to TRBD2. The CDR3 is 16 amino acids. Unmatched junction bases numbered 12, after V lost 7 bases and J lost 3 bases. CDR1 is SGHVS, CDR2 FQNEAQ, per germline. CDR3 region: CASNVAGAGREETQYF. For the CDR3, the DNA is TGTGCCAGCAACGTAGCGGGGGCCGGCCGGGAAGAGACCCAGTACTTC.

V usage is TRBV29-1 and J usage is TRBJ2-3, with 7 bases fitting TRBD1. The J segment lost 6 bases and the V segment lost 7 bases, leaving 4 bases of the junction unmatched. CDR1 is SQVTM, CDR2 ANQGSEA, per germline. CDR3 size: 11 residues. The CDR3 reads CSADRADTQYF. The CDR3 bases are TGCAGCGCCGACAGGGCCGATACGCAGTATTTT.

The table lists this clone with a count of one. The chain combines TRBV15 with TRBJ1-1, with D unresolved. The CDR3 extends over 16 amino acids. Between the trimmed V and J ends, which lost 0 bases and 1 base, there was a span of 12 bases. CDR1 LNHNV and CDR2 YYDKDF come from the germline V gene (reference sequence). In DNA form, the CDR3 reads TGTGCCACCAGCAGAGATAACGCGCGACAGAACACTGAAGCTTTCTTT. Its translation is CATSRDNARQNTEAFF.

V and J are TRBV7-9 and TRBJ1-4, with 9 nucleotides matching TRBD1. From germline, CDR1 is SEHNR and CDR2 FQNEAQ (reference sequence). V lost 6 bases, J lost 7 bases, and 9 bases stayed unmatched. The CDR3 totals 15 residues. This CDR3 reads CASSSRDRDFEKLFF. CDR3 bases: TGTGCCAGCAGTTCTCGGGACAGGGACTTTGAAAAACTGTTTTTT.